This entry describes one T cell receptor (beta chain). The target of this receptor is not known. Base qualities are not at hand, and no much larger clone is one base apart. The source of the sample is a study of EBV T-cell therapy then PD-1 blockade in nasopharyngeal carcinoma (dated by TCRdb to the early 2020s). From a lookup of the germline V gene (reference sequence), CDR1 and CDR2 are LNHDA and SQIVND. V gives up 3 bases and J gives up 4 bases, and the segment between their germline ends measures 9 bases. The CDR3 measures 14 amino acids from cysteine to phenylalanine. Only the CDR3 part of the read is kept: 42 bases, read in frame from the first base. Genomic DNA was extracted from sorted cells using the Qiagen DNeasy Kit. The immunoSEQ platform was used for deep sequencing of the TCR beta chain. In the original analysis: Repertoire data analysis was performed with the immunoSEQ Analyzer software. TCRdb stores this immuneACCESS table with in-frame sequences only. Part of the clones is absent; in the studies checked, under half of the shortfall reflects unresolved V genes, and no reason is known for the rest. The D gene and trimming were derived from the DNA, and the V and J assignments and clone size from that table. This sample lists about 19,000 clones; more than 70% were detected once. The ten largest account for around 30% of the sample.

In the paper's terms, the treatment or condition label means: AdE1-LMPpoly-expanded autologous EBV-specific T-cell therapy followed by anti-PD-1 nivolumab. The TCR was taken from a man aged 40-55 years with nasopharyngeal carcinoma. The sequencing here drew on CD8+ T cells from blood, taken at roughly day 35 from a patient whose treatment included autologous EBV-specific T cells and nivolumab. The sequence links TRBV19 to TRBJ1-4; the D gene lacks a confident call. The nucleotides read TGTGCCAGTAGTATGGTAGGAGATAATGAAAAACTGTTTTTT. The translation is CASSMVGDNEKLFF.